The 3 T cell receptor beta chains reported below all come from one sample, sequenced in a study of OX40 agonist ivuxolimab in advanced cancers. Sequencing was performed with immunoSEQ multiplex PCR; in TCRdb, only in-frame clones are kept and a portion is missing. The profile covers about 94,000 clones, with approximately 93% appearing a single time and 0.15% to 0.2% taken by the ten largest. The source was CD4+ or CD8+ T cells sorted from blood, collected in a trial of the OX40 agonist ivuxolimab. The receptors derive from an adult with an advanced solid tumor such as melanoma, head and neck, liver or kidney cancer.

This sequence joins TRBV7-2 and TRBJ1-2; no reliable D call. V was clipped by 1 base and J by 2 bases, with 14 bases between them. The V gene's germline CDR1 is SGHTA and CDR2 FQGNSA. This CDR3 spans 16 amino acids. CDR3 bases: TGTGCCAGCAGCTTAGGGGGAAGCGGGCCCAACTATGGCTACACCTTC. It yields the protein CASSLGGSGPNYGYTF.

V gene TRBV7-2 combines with J gene TRBJ2-1; no reliable D call. CDR3 length equals 15 residues. V lost 3 bases to trimming and J lost 0 bases, with 9 bases between them. CDR1 and CDR2 from the germline V gene are SGHTA and FQGNSA. The CDR3 loop is CASSFGLRSYNEQFF. In DNA form, the CDR3 reads TGTGCCAGCAGCTTCGGCCTTCGCTCCTACAATGAGCAGTTCTTC. Combining the CDR3 with reference TRBV7-2 and TRBJ2-1 gives the whole variable domain GAGVSQSPSNKVTEKGKDVELRCDPISGHTALYWYRQSLGQGLEFLIYFQGNSAPDKSGLPSDRFSAERTGGSVSTLTIQRTQQEDSAVYLCASSFGLRSYNEQFFGPGTRLTVL.

V gene TRBV7-9 combines with J gene TRBJ2-7; TRBD2 matches 9 bases. The CDR3 covers 17 residues. The junction had 9 bases not matched to a gene; V was cut back by 3 bases and J by 0 bases. Germline CDR1 reads SEHNR; CDR2 reads FQNEAQ (reference sequence). The CDR3 DNA follows: TGTGCCAGCAGCTTGGGGATAGCGGGAGCGCACTCCTACGAGCAGTACTTC. This encodes CASSLGIAGAHSYEQYF.